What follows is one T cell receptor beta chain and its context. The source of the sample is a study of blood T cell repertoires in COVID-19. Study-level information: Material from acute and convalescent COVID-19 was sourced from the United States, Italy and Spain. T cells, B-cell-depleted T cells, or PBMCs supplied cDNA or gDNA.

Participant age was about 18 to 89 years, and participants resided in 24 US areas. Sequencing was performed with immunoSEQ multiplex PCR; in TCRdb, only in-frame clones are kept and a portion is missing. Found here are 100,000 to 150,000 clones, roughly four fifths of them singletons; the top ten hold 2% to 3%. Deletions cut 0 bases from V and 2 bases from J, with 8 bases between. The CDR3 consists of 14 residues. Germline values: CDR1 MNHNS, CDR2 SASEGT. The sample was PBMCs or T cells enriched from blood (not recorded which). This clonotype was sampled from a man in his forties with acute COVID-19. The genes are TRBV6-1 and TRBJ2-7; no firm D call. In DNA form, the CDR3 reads TGTGCCAGCAGTGAAGCGCTAGTCCCCTACGAGCAGTACTTC. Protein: CASSEALVPYEQYF.